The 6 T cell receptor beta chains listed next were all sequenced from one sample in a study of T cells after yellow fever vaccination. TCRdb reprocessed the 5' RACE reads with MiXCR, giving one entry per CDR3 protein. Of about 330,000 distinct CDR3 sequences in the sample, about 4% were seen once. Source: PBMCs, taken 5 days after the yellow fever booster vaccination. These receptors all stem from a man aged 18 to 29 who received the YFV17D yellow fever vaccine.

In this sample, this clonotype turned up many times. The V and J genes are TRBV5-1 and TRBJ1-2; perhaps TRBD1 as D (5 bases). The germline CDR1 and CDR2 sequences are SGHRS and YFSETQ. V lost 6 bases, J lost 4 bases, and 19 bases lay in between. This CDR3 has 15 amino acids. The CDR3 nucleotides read TGCGCCAGCAACGAGAACTCAGGGATCCGCTATGGCTACACCTTC. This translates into CASNENSGIRYGYTF.

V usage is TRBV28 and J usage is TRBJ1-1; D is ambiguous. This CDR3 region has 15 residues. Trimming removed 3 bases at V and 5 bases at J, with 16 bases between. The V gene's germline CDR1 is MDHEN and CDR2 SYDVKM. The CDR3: CASSFASPPGTEAFF. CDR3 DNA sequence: TGTGCCAGCAGTTTCGCCTCCCCCCCAGGTACTGAAGCTTTCTTT.

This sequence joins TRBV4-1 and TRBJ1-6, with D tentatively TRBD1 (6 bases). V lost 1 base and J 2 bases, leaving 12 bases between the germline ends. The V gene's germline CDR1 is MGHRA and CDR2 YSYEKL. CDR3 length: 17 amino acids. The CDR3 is CASSQVGNRAYNSPLHF. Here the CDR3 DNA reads TGCGCCAGCAGCCAAGTGGGGAACAGGGCCTATAATTCACCCCTCCACTTT.

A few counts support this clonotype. CDR3 sequence reads: CSARRDSNYYGYTF. For the CDR3, the DNA is TGCAGTGCTAGGCGGGACAGCAATTATTATGGCTACACCTTC. The chain recombines TRBV20-1 with TRBJ1-2; 7 nucleotides match TRBD1. Looked up from germline, CDR1 is DFQATT and CDR2 is SNEGSKA (reference sequence). This CDR3 has 14 residues. Losses at the gene ends were 3 bases for V and 5 bases for J; bases not matched to a gene: 9.

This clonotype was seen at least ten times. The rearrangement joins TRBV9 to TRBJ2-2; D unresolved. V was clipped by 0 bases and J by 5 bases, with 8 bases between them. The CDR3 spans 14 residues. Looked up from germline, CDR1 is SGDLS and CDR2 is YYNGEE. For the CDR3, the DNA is TGTGCCAGCAGCGTAGGCGCGGCGACCGGGGAGCTGTTTTTT. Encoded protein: CASSVGAATGELFF.

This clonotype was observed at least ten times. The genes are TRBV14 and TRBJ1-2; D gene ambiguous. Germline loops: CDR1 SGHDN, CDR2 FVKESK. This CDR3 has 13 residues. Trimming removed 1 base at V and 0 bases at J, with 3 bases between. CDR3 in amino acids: CASSQGANYGYTF. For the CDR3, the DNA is TGTGCCAGCAGCCAAGGGGCTAACTATGGCTACACCTTC.